Listed here is a single TCR beta chain. The target of this receptor is not known. Per-nucleotide qualities are absent, and no much larger clonotype sits a single base away. This sample was included in a study of neoadjuvant nivolumab and ipilimumab in lung cancer (dated by TCRdb to about 2020). Turning to the overall study: Nivolumab was given at 3 mg/kg intravenously on days 1, 15 and 29, and the combination arm added ipilimumab 1 mg/kg on day 1 only. For each study arm, the primary endpoint of the trial was the rate of major pathologic response (MPR) in the intention-to-treat population. A total of around 46 patients with operable NSCLC were treated in the trial, with roughly 23 randomized to nivolumab monotherapy and roughly 21 randomized to nivolumab plus ipilimumab. The study compared TCR repertoires in pretherapy (baseline) peripheral blood with TCR repertoires in tumors resected at surgery following neoadjuvant immune checkpoint blockade. Matched pretherapy and resected tumor pairs were analyzed from seven patients, of whom four had been treated with nivolumab and three with nivolumab plus ipilimumab.

What the time point label conveys for this sample: at surgical resection after neoadjuvant nivolumab +/- ipilimumab. Samples were obtained from the phase 2 randomized NEOSTAR trial, in which neoadjuvant nivolumab or nivolumab plus ipilimumab followed by surgery was tested in operable NSCLC. At resection, uninvolved lung adjacent to the tumor was collected to act as a matched non-tumor comparison for the TCR repertoires of resected tumors. Study-level results and caveats: TCR richness and clonality were greater in resected tumors than in tumor-adjacent uninvolved lung, and increases were seen in more dual-therapy-treated tumors. No significant correlation was found between TCR clonality and pathologic tumor regression, and only one major-pathologic-response sample was available for the clonality analysis. From pretherapy to surgery, tumor T-cell richness and clonality increased in three of three dual-therapy tumors but in only two of four nivolumab-treated tumors. A small number of samples was subjected to TCR sequencing. Pretherapy blood TCR richness correlated positively with richness in tumors resected after neoadjuvant therapy (Spearman R ≈ 0.85).

Library generation was performed with the immunoSEQ multiplex PCR assay. In the paper's pipeline: Repertoires were summarized in terms of richness and clonality, and significantly expanded and contracted clones between pre- and post-therapy samples were identified. The table was pulled from immuneACCESS by TCRdb, which kept in-frame rearrangements only. Such tables lose some clones; where checked, under half of the loss comes from unresolved V genes, and the rest has no known cause. V and J calls and clone size follow that table, whereas D and trimming were derived from the DNA. A total of some 8,100 clones appear in this sample, around 79% of them only once. Of the sample, approximately 7.1% is held by the ten largest clones. The CDR1 and CDR2 encoded by the germline V gene are SGHAT and FQNNGV. Spanning cysteine to phenylalanine, the CDR3 consists of 15 amino acids. Only CDR3 DNA remains: 45 bases, in frame from the first base. Ends trimmed: V by 5 bases, J by 6 bases; bases unmatched to a gene: 11.

The receptor's source is an adult with non-small cell lung cancer. Recombination connected TRBV11-2 to TRBJ2-7; TRBD1 lines up with 9 middle nucleotides. Sequencing was performed on adjacent normal lung tissue, taken after neoadjuvant nivolumab, alone or with ipilimumab, at or shortly before surgery. The CDR3 protein is CASSERQGGWSEQYF. At the DNA level, the sequence is TGTGCCAGCAGCGAGCGACAGGGGGGGTGGTCCGAGCAGTACTTC.